The rows below give T cell receptor beta chains drawn from one sample of a study of CD8 T cells in Susac syndrome. TCRdb fed the immunoSEQ multiplex PCR reads into MiXCR, producing one record per CDR3 protein. The sample has approximately 150,000 distinct CDR3 sequences, roughly 92% seen once. Material for sequencing was CD4+ T cells from PBMCs. These receptors originate from a human donor with multiple sclerosis. CDR3s include the opening cysteine and the closing phenylalanine or tryptophan. D genes are given only for firm matches. Clone size is stated in some rows and not others, as once, few, many or a class when expanded.

d_call j_call v_call clone_size cdr3_nt cdr3_aa
TRBD2 TRBJ2-1 TRBV27 . TGTGCCAGCAGTCCGATGGGGGAGGGTGACAATGAGCAGTTCTTC CASSPMGEGDNEQFF
TRBD1 TRBJ2-1 TRBV5-1 . TGCGCCAGCACCTGGGACAGTTACTACAATGAGCAGTTCTTC CASTWDSYYNEQFF
. TRBJ2-7 TRBV14 . TGTGCCAGCAGCCCTCGTACAGGATACTCCTACGAGCAGTACTTC CASSPRTGYSYEQYF
. TRBJ2-7 TRBV3-1 . TGTGCCAGCAGCCAGGAGGGACACCGCTCCTACGAGCAGTACTTC CASSQEGHRSYEQYF
. TRBJ2-5 TRBV5-8 few TGTGCCAGCAGCTTGTGGGGAGGTCAAGAGACCCAGTACTTC CASSLWGGQETQYF
. TRBJ1-4 TRBV5-4 few TGTGCCAGCAGCTTGTGGAGGGGGGACGAAAAACTGTTTTTT CASSLWRGDEKLFF
. TRBJ2-7 TRBV28 once TGTGCCAGCAGTTTATTAGGACCCGGGACCGGCGAGCAGTACTTC CASSLLGPGTGEQYF
. TRBJ1-2 TRBV6-5 . TGTGCCAGCAGCCGCGTACCTAGTCTGGGCTACACCTTC CASSRVPSLGYTF
. TRBJ1-1 TRBV3-1 . TGTGCCAGCAGCCAAGGAACCCAAGGGAGAGCTTTCTTT CASSQGTQGRAFF
. TRBJ2-7 TRBV9 . TGTGCCAGCAGCGAATCTCCCAGGGGCACCTTCTACGAGCAGTACTTC CASSESPRGTFYEQYF
. TRBJ1-4 TRBV28 . TGTGCCAGTACGGGGGGGGCCGGCGAAAAACTGTTTTTT CASTGGAGEKLFF
. TRBJ1-4 TRBV20-1 . TGCAGTGCTAGGCCGGGACTCTTAAATGAAAAACGGTTTTTT CSARPGLLNEKRFF
. TRBJ1-2 TRBV5-6 . TGTGCCAGCAGCTTGGTTGGCGGCTATGGCTACACCTTC CASSLVGGYGYTF
. TRBJ2-4 TRBV19 . TGTGCCAGTAGTCAACAGGGACCCAAAAACATTCAGTACTTC CASSQQGPKNIQYF
TRBD2 TRBJ2-5 TRBV7-9 . TGTGCCAGCAGACGACCTCCGGGACTAGCGGGGGACCAAGAGACCCAGTACTTC CASRRPPGLAGDQETQYF
. TRBJ2-5 TRBV25-1 . TGTGCCAGCAGTAAAGGGACACCCCAAGAGACCCAGTACTTC CASSKGTPQETQYF
. TRBJ2-1 TRBV5-1 . TGCGCCAGCAGGGACTCCCGCTCCTACAATGAGCAGTTCTTC CASRDSRSYNEQFF
. TRBJ1-3 TRBV27 once TGTGCCAGCAGTCTGGACGGCAGAAACACCATATATTTT CASSLDGRNTIYF
. TRBJ2-7 TRBV9 . TGTGCCAGCAGCGTAGGAACGTCCTCTCGTACCTACGAGCAGTACTTC CASSVGTSSRTYEQYF
. TRBJ1-3 TRBV19 . TGTGCCAGTAGTCCCCAGGGAAACACCATATATTTT CASSPQGNTIYF
. TRBJ1-2 TRBV29-1 . TGCAGCGCTGGATCGGGGGTCTATGGCTACACCTTC CSAGSGVYGYTF
TRBD2 TRBJ2-5 TRBV15 . TGTGCCACCAGCAGGAGCGGGGGGCCCCAAGAGACCCAGTACTTC CATSRSGGPQETQYF
. TRBJ2-7 TRBV20-1 few TGCAGTGCTAGGCGGGGCCACTACGAGCAGTACTTC CSARRGHYEQYF
TRBD2 TRBJ2-7 TRBV2 . TGTGCCAGCAGAACAAATAGCGGGAGTCTCGGCGAGCAGTACTTC CASRTNSGSLGEQYF
. TRBJ1-5 TRBV6-2/TRBV6-3 few TGTGCCAGCAGTCCCCAGGGCGGTCAGCCCCAGCATTTT CASSPQGGQPQHF
TRBD1 TRBJ1-1 TRBV20-1 . TGCAGTGCTAATCCCCCTAAGGGGGCTGGTGAAGCTTTCTTT CSANPPKGAGEAFF
. TRBJ1-5 TRBV5-1 . TGCGCCAGCAGCTTGGCCGGGACCGGGGGTCAGCCCCAGCATTTT CASSLAGTGGQPQHF